One sample yielded the 21 T cell receptor beta chains listed below, sequenced in a study of blood T cell repertoires in COVID-19 (TCRdb year 2020). Library preparation was by the immunoSEQ multiplex PCR assay. The table was pulled from immuneACCESS by TCRdb, which kept in-frame rearrangements only. Such tables lose some clones; where checked, under half of the loss comes from unresolved V genes, and the rest has no known cause. The table for this sample lists 60,000 to 85,000 clones; nearly 90% of them were counted only once. The ten largest clones take up about 5% of the sample. The sample comprised peripheral blood. All receptors come from a woman between 45 and 60 years old with active COVID-19.

The chain combines TRBV28 with TRBJ1-6; 8 nucleotides match TRBD1. Germline V gene data show CDR1 as MDHEN and CDR2 as SYDVKM. Germline trimming cut 7 bases from V and 0 bases from J; bases unmatched to any gene: 11. The CDR3 runs 18 residues. CDR3 protein: CASIKGRGLYSYNSPLHF. The CDR3 DNA is TGTGCCAGCATCAAGGGCAGGGGGCTATACTCCTATAATTCACCCCTCCACTTT. Variable domain in full (rest from reference TRBV28 and TRBJ1-6): DVKVTQSSRYLVKRTGEKVFLECVQDMDHENMFWYRQDPGLGLRLIYFSYDVKMKEKGDIPEGYSVSREKKERFSLILESASTNQTSMYLCASIKGRGLYSYNSPLHFGNGTRLTVT.

The genes are TRBV28 and TRBJ2-1; TRBD1 agrees at 8 bases. V gave up 4 bases and J gave up 2 bases; unmatched junction bases: 10. This CDR3 comprises 17 residues. Germline CDR1 reads MDHEN; CDR2 reads SYDVKM. The CDR3 here is CASSSLSGGLTYNEQFF. CDR3 in DNA: TGTGCCAGCAGTTCCCTTTCAGGGGGCCTCACCTACAATGAGCAGTTCTTC.

This rearrangement joins TRBV27 to TRBJ2-3, with 9 bases that match TRBD2. This CDR3 is built from 17 residues. Trimming removed 4 bases from V and 2 bases from J; junction bases left unmatched: 10. CDR1 is MNHEY and CDR2 is SMNVEV in the germline V gene (reference sequence). CDR3 coding DNA: TGTGCCAGCAGTTCTTACGGACTAGCGCATTCCACAGATACGCAGTATTTT. Residues: CASSSYGLAHSTDTQYF.

This chain connects TRBV3-1 (or the pseudogene TRBV3-2) to TRBJ2-7; 8 positions match TRBD2. Germline CDR1 and CDR2: LGHDT and YNNKEL (reference sequence). After removal of 1 base from V and 0 bases from J, the junction contained 5 bases not matched to a gene. The CDR3 totals 16 residues. The CDR3 region has the DNA TGTGCCAGCAGCCAAGCCCAGGCGGGAGGCTCCTACGAGCAGTACTTC. It yields the protein CASSQAQAGGSYEQYF.

V is TRBV9 and J is TRBJ2-7, with a tentative D call TRBD1 (6 bases). Germline CDR1 reads SGDLS; CDR2 reads YYNGEE. The CDR3 extends over 13 amino acids. V was clipped by 0 bases and J by 4 bases, with 8 bases between them. This CDR3 reads CASSVEGDYEQYF. DNA of the CDR3: TGTGCCAGCAGCGTAGAGGGGGATTACGAGCAGTACTTC.

This sequence joins TRBV9 and TRBJ1-2; D gene uncertain. The ends were cut back, 0 bases at V and 4 bases at J, with 16 bases in the middle. The germline gives CDR1 SGDLS, CDR2 YYNGEE. The CDR3 has 16 amino acids. The CDR3 DNA follows: TGTGCCAGCAGCGTAGGAGCCCCGGGAGGTTCCTATGGCTACACCTTC. Protein sequence: CASSVGAPGGSYGYTF.

The CDR3 region is CATSTGPSSYEQYF. The CDR3, as DNA: TGCGCCACCTCAACAGGGCCGAGCTCCTACGAGCAGTACTTC. V and J are TRBV5-1 and TRBJ2-7; maybe TRBD1 (6 bases). Germline V gene sequence: CDR1 SGHRS, CDR2 YFSETQ. Trimming removed 9 bases from V and 0 bases from J, with 16 bases in between. There are 14 residues in the CDR3.

The table lists this clone with a count of one. The chain links TRBV5-1 to TRBJ1-2; 7 bases match TRBD1. J was trimmed by 8 bases and V by 0 bases; bases with no gene match: 10. The CDR3 runs to 15 residues. Per germline, CDR1 SGHRS and CDR2 YFSETQ. CDR3 residues: CASSLAYDRAKGYTF. The CDR3 DNA sequence: TGCGCCAGCAGCTTGGCCTATGACAGGGCGAAGGGCTACACCTTC.

This chain joins TRBV23-1 and TRBJ1-1; D is possibly TRBD1 (6 bases). TRBV23-1 is flagged as an ORF with uncertain function. The V end was cut by 2 bases, the J end by 1 base, with 14 bases between. The CDR3 consists of 16 residues. The CDR3 here is CASSQMTGQPNTEAFF. The DNA for the CDR3 is TGCGCCAGCAGTCAAATGACGGGACAACCGAACACTGAAGCTTTCTTT.

V and J are TRBV6-6 and TRBJ1-3, with 9 bases lining up with TRBD1. This CDR3 spans 17 amino acids. V trimming: 5 bases; J trimming: 1 base; junction bases outside the gene matches: 9. Germline CDR1 is MNHNY and CDR2 is SVGAGI (reference sequence). The CDR3 region is CASSPRTGVVSGNTIYF. CDR3 bases: TGTGCCAGCAGTCCCCGGACAGGGGTTGTTTCTGGAAACACCATATATTTT.

The V call is TRBV12-3 or TRBV12-4, the J call TRBJ2-2, with no clear D. The V gene lost 6 bases and the J gene lost 4 bases, with 9 bases spanning the gap. This CDR3 region has 13 residues. DNA of the CDR3: TGTGCCAGCAGGATGGCAGTCACCGGGGAGCTGTTTTTT. This gives the protein CASRMAVTGELFF.

The CDR3 nucleotides are TGTGCCATCAGTGGAGGGACACTAACTAATGAAAAACTGTTTTTT. Translated, it gives CAISGGTLTNEKLFF. V gene TRBV10-3 combines with J gene TRBJ1-4; weak D call: TRBD1 (6 bases). CDR1 is ENHRY and CDR2 is SYGVKD in the germline V gene. V was trimmed by 4 bases and J by 1 base, leaving 10 bases between them. CDR3 length: 15 residues.

This clone was counted once. This rearrangement joins TRBV5-1 to TRBJ2-1; 10 nucleotides align to TRBD2. Germline V gene lookup returns CDR1 SGHRS and CDR2 YFSETQ. After removal of 4 bases from V and 1 base from J, the junction contained 2 bases not matched to a gene. The CDR3 sequence is 15 residues long. The CDR3 loop reads CASSPSGGSYNEQFF. In DNA, the CDR3 is TGCGCCAGCAGCCCTAGCGGGGGATCCTACAATGAGCAGTTCTTC.

The chain uses TRBV6-1 and TRBJ1-2, with D possibly being TRBD1 (5 bases). Germline V gene data show CDR1 as MNHNS and CDR2 as SASEGT. The CDR3 contains 14 residues. V lost 3 bases, J lost 6 bases, and 14 bases lay in between. The CDR3 is CASSEAGARDGYTF. Here the CDR3 DNA reads TGTGCCAGCAGTGAGGCTGGGGCTCGGGATGGCTACACCTTC.

The rearrangement links TRBV5-1 to TRBJ2-7; 7 bases are a match to TRBD1. The germline V gene has CDR1 SGHRS and CDR2 YFSETQ. Trimming cost V 4 bases and J 5 bases; bases outside gene matches: 12. This CDR3 spans 15 amino acids. The CDR3 reads CASSIRQGLSDEQYF. CDR3 nucleotide sequence: TGCGCCAGCAGCATTCGACAGGGTTTGTCGGACGAGCAGTACTTC.

The CDR3 region is CASSLRDRGTDTQYF. The DNA of the CDR3 is TGTGCCAGCAGCTTGAGGGACAGGGGCACAGATACGCAGTATTTT. The J gene is TRBJ2-3, the V gene TRBV5-4; 9 bases are a match to TRBD1. This CDR3 comprises 15 residues. J gave up 1 base and V 1 base, and 1 base lay outside the gene matches. From germline, CDR1 is SGHNT and CDR2 YYREEE (reference sequence).

This sequence joins TRBV25-1 and TRBJ1-4; a possible D gene is TRBD1 (6 bases). This CDR3 comprises 15 residues. V shed 3 bases and J shed 4 bases, with 12 bases lying between them. CDR1 and CDR2 from the germline V gene are MGHDK and SYGVNS. Here the CDR3 reads CASSDPDRFNEKLFF. CDR3 DNA sequence: TGTGCCAGCAGTGATCCGGACAGATTTAATGAAAAACTGTTTTTT.

The chain combines TRBV2 with TRBJ1-1; D gene unclear. Germline CDR1 SNHLY, CDR2 FYNNEI. Between the trimmed V and J ends, which lost 8 bases and 5 bases, there was a span of 15 bases. The length of the CDR3 is 13 residues. CDR3 sequence reads: CASGRGPGTEAFF. In DNA, the CDR3 is TGTGCCAGCGGGAGAGGCCCGGGGACTGAAGCTTTCTTT.

This chain uses TRBV2 with TRBJ2-7; the match to TRBD1 covers 8 bases. This CDR3 comprises 13 residues. V lost 6 bases, J lost 1 base, and 2 bases stayed unmatched. From germline, CDR1 is SNHLY and CDR2 FYNNEI. The chain's CDR3 is CASSRDRSYEQYF. DNA for the CDR3: TGTGCCAGCAGCCGGGACAGGTCCTACGAGCAGTACTTC.

The chain uses TRBV6-5 and TRBJ1-2; D call uncertain. CDR1 and CDR2 (germline): MNHEY, SVGAGI. CDR3 length equals 14 residues. Trimming pared 2 bases from V and 8 bases from J, leaving 15 bases between. The CDR3 region is CASSYGDWPAGYTF. The CDR3 DNA follows: TGTGCCAGCAGTTACGGAGATTGGCCTGCCGGCTACACCTTC.

This clone was counted many times. The chain has TRBV7-8 and TRBJ1-2; TRBD1 matches 7 bases. Germline values: CDR1 SGHVS, CDR2 FQNEAQ. Trimming took 5 bases from V and 3 from J; bases not matched to a gene: 9. This CDR3 comprises 15 residues. The CDR3 DNA is TGTGCCAGCAGCCAAGGAGGACAGGACGACTATGGCTACACCTTC. The encoded protein is CASSQGGQDDYGYTF.